The 17 T cell receptor beta chains listed next were all sequenced from one sample in a study of Ad26.COV2.S vaccination and SARS-CoV-2 variants. Treatment: roughly 20 received Ad26.COV2.S at low or high dose, single or two shots; about 5 received placebo; per-sample allocation not given. Sampling happened 63 days after the first vaccine or placebo injection. Method: immunoSEQ multiplex PCR; TCRdb's copy keeps in-frame clones and lacks some. The sample lists fewer than 400,000 clones, 85% to 90% seen once, with less than 2% in the top ten. Sequencing used peripheral blood, obtained in a trial of Ad26.COV2.S vaccine versus placebo. These receptors all stem from a person aged 18-65 years who received the Ad26.COV2.S COVID-19 vaccine or a placebo.

The V and J genes are TRBV18 and TRBJ1-4; D unresolved. There are 15 residues in the CDR3. Germline assignment: CDR1 KGHSH and CDR2 LQKENI. The ends were cut back, 6 bases at V and 3 bases at J, with 14 bases in the middle. The CDR3 loop is CASSEGVTSNEKLFF. The DNA for the CDR3 is TGTGCCAGCTCGGAAGGAGTCACATCTAATGAAAAACTGTTTTTT.

This clone was seen more than once but under ten times. The rearrangement joins TRBV24-1 to TRBJ1-2; D ambiguous. This CDR3 is built from 14 residues. Germline loops: CDR1 KGHDR, CDR2 SFDVKD. V was clipped by 4 bases and J by 2 bases, with 10 bases between them. CDR3 loop: CATSDSTTNYGYTF. For the CDR3, the DNA is TGTGCCACCAGTGACTCGACAACAAACTATGGCTACACCTTC.

The V gene is TRBV6-2 or TRBV6-3, the J gene TRBJ2-6; 9 bases are a match to TRBD1. The CDR3 consists of 21 residues. After removal of 2 bases from V and 0 bases from J, the junction contained 14 bases not matched to a gene. CDR1 MNHEY and CDR2 SVGEGT come from the germline V gene. CDR3 sequence: CASSYEFGPGTGSSGANVLTF. The CDR3 DNA reads as TGTGCCAGCAGTTACGAGTTCGGGCCCGGGACAGGGAGCTCTGGGGCCAACGTCCTGACTTTC.

This clone was found once. This chain links TRBV7-8 with TRBJ2-1; D not resolved. The V end was cut by 1 base, the J end by 4 bases, with 8 bases between. Germline values: CDR1 SGHVS, CDR2 FQNEAQ. The CDR3 is 14 residues long. The CDR3 nucleotides are TGTGCCAGCAGCTTAGAAGTCCGGTACAATGAGCAGTTCTTC. The encoded protein is CASSLEVRYNEQFF.

The V call is TRBV5-1, the J call TRBJ1-4, with D unclear. The CDR3 runs to 13 residues. V shed 0 bases and J shed 7 bases, with 7 bases lying between them. Germline V gene sequence: CDR1 SGHRS, CDR2 YFSETQ. This CDR3 reads CASSLESGEKLFF. The CDR3 DNA is TGCGCCAGCAGCTTGGAGAGCGGTGAAAAACTGTTTTTT.

The genes are TRBV3-1 (or the pseudogene TRBV3-2) and TRBJ2-2; no reliable D call. The CDR3 sequence is 15 residues long. The germline V gene has CDR1 LGHDT and CDR2 YNNKEL (reference sequence). The V gene lost 2 bases and the J gene lost 0 bases, with 7 bases spanning the gap. In DNA, the CDR3 is TGTGCCAGCAGCCAAATTAGATCGAACACCGGGGAGCTGTTTTTT. Translation gives CASSQIRSNTGELFF.

Here the CDR3 DNA reads TGTGCCAGCAGCTTGGACTTACAGCCCCAGCATTTT. This gives the protein CASSLDLQPQHF. The rearrangement joins TRBV7-2 to TRBJ1-5; D uncertain. The germline V gene encodes CDR1 SGHTA and CDR2 FQGNSA. The CDR3 length is 12 residues. Deletions cut 3 bases from V and 7 bases from J, with 7 bases between.

This clone was picked up a small number of times. This rearrangement joins TRBV5-4 to TRBJ1-4; D is uncertain. The CDR3 spans 13 residues. Deletions cut 2 bases from V and 2 bases from J, with 4 bases between. Germline CDR1 reads SGHNT; CDR2 reads YYREEE (reference sequence). The CDR3 sequence is CASSFGTNEKLFF. The CDR3 region has the DNA TGTGCCAGCAGCTTTGGTACTAATGAAAAACTGTTTTTT.

This clone has just one count. The chain uses TRBV27 and TRBJ1-1; 9 bases are shared with TRBD1. There are 16 residues in the CDR3. CDR1 is MNHEY and CDR2 is SMNVEV in the germline V gene (reference sequence). V dropped 4 bases and J dropped 4; count of bases not matched to a gene: 10. The chain's CDR3 is CASSSGTGTFVTEAFF. The CDR3 DNA is TGTGCCAGCAGTTCCGGGACAGGGACCTTTGTCACTGAAGCTTTCTTT.

V gene TRBV27 combines with J gene TRBJ1-2; TRBD1 aligns across 8 bases. The CDR3 runs to 18 residues. Trimming cost V 3 bases and J 4 bases; bases outside gene matches: 16. CDR1 is MNHEY, CDR2 SMNVEV, per germline (reference sequence). CDR3 amino acids: CASSFSGGAWSQLYGYTF. CDR3 DNA sequence: TGTGCCAGCAGTTTCTCAGGGGGCGCATGGTCCCAACTCTATGGCTACACCTTC.

J is TRBJ2-1 and V is TRBV7-2; 9 bases line up with TRBD1. V was pared by 2 bases and J by 8 bases, with 10 bases of the junction left unmatched. CDR3 length: 16 residues. Germline loops: CDR1 SGHTA, CDR2 FQGNSA. The DNA for the CDR3 is TGTGCCAGCAGCTTAAGGGTGAACAGGGGGCTCGATGAGCAGTTCTTC. Translated: CASSLRVNRGLDEQFF.

The chain couples TRBV5-1 to TRBJ2-7, with D unclear. The germline CDR1 and CDR2 sequences are SGHRS and YFSETQ. The CDR3 totals 13 residues. Trimming removed 2 bases at V and 5 bases at J, with 11 bases between. CDR3 sequence: CASSLFGRDEQYF. The CDR3 coding sequence is TGCGCCAGCAGCTTATTCGGACGGGACGAGCAGTACTTC.

J is TRBJ2-7 and V is TRBV18, with D possibly TRBD2 on 6 matching bases. This CDR3 comprises 17 residues. Deletions cut 0 bases from V and 2 bases from J, with 17 bases between. CDR1 is KGHSH, CDR2 LQKENI, per germline. In DNA form, the CDR3 reads TGTGCCAGCTCACCACCTGATGCGGGGCCGAAAACCTACGAGCAGTACTTC. It yields the protein CASSPPDAGPKTYEQYF. Full variable domain (remainder filled in from reference TRBV18 and TRBJ2-7): NAGVMQNPRHLVRRRGQEARLRCSPMKGHSHVYWYRQLPEEGLKFMVYLQKENIIDESGMPKERFSAEFPKEGPSILRIQQVVRGDSAAYFCASSPPDAGPKTYEQYFGPGTRLTVT.

The gene calls are TRBV19 and TRBJ2-1; D could derive from TRBD1 or TRBD2 (6 bases each). CDR3 length: 16 residues. From germline, CDR1 is LNHDA and CDR2 SQIVND (reference sequence). V lost 5 bases, J lost 8 bases, and 22 bases lay in between. The CDR3 here is CASSPTPDRRDDEQFF. The CDR3 coding sequence is TGTGCCAGTAGTCCCACCCCCGACAGGCGGGACGATGAGCAGTTCTTC.

V is TRBV14 and J is TRBJ2-7; no reliable D call. The CDR3 consists of 14 residues. The ends were cut back, 1 base at V and 2 bases at J, with 9 bases in the middle. Germline V gene sequence: CDR1 SGHDN, CDR2 FVKESK. Here the CDR3 DNA reads TGTGCCAGCAGCCAAGTAGTTCTCCCCTACGAGCAGTACTTC. Its protein product is CASSQVVLPYEQYF.

CDR3 nucleotides: TGTGCCAGCAGCTTAGATTTGGTGGGAGGGCTGAACACCGGGGAGCTGTTTTTT. Its protein product is CASSLDLVGGLNTGELFF. The chain couples TRBV5-6 to TRBJ2-2; 7 nucleotides align to TRBD2. The CDR3 consists of 18 residues. The V gene's germline CDR1 is SGHDT and CDR2 YYEEEE. J gave up 1 base and V 2 bases, and 11 bases lay outside the gene matches.

The chain joins TRBV19 to TRBJ1-5; 7 positions agree with TRBD1. The V gene end was trimmed by 5 bases and the J gene end by 3 bases; junction bases not matched to a gene: 1. This CDR3 has 13 residues. Germline V gives CDR1 LNHDA, CDR2 SQIVND (reference sequence). The CDR3 is CASSGQVNQPQHF. The CDR3 nucleotides read TGTGCCAGTAGTGGACAGGTCAATCAGCCCCAGCATTTT.